This T cell receptor beta chain was recorded in a study of T cells expressing NK-cell markers. At the level of the study: Sorted T-cell subsets CD3+CD56+NKG2C+, CD3+CD56+NKG2C- and CD3+CD56-NKG2C+ were TCR beta-sequenced.

Germline CDR1 reads SEHNR; CDR2 reads FQNEAQ (reference sequence). The length of the CDR3 is 17 residues. TCR beta cDNA was made by 5'RACE template switching with UMIs. Using the 5' RACE reads, TCRdb records one entry per CDR3 protein without DNA. The sample includes a few hundred thousand distinct CDR3 sequences. Concerning this clonotype itself: Its antigen is undetermined.

Study-wide results and limits: For a handful of donors, the dominant NKG2C+ clonotypes made up about 1.0-7.5% of their CD8+ T cells.

The specimen was blood T cells: a sorted CD56 or NKG2C T cell subset, CD4+ or CD8+ T cells, or bulk PBMC T cells (not recorded which). This sequence joins TRBV7-9 and TRBJ2-1; TCRdb returns TRBD1, unconfirmable since there is no DNA. This clonotype was sampled from a man aged 18-75 years in good health. The CDR3 sequence: CASSFMLGSGGGNEQFF.